The 11 T cell receptor beta chains below were found in one sample sequenced in a study of T-cell reconstitution after alpha-beta-depleted transplantation in children. Unique molecular identifiers featured in how the TCRbeta library was prepared. Each CDR3 protein is one row after TCRdb ran MiXCR on the PCR reads. The data contain 250,000 to 300,000 distinct CDR3 sequences, roughly 12% of them singletons. The specimen was peripheral blood, collected 180 days after TCRalphabeta/CD19-depleted stem cell transplant. The receptor source for this set is a male patient between 2 and 10 years old who had a stem cell transplant for chronic granulomatous disease, so the T cells may come from the graft donor.

This clonotype has a count of ten or more. The chain carries TRBV10-3 and TRBJ2-5; 12 bases match TRBD2. Losses at the gene ends were 6 bases for V and 2 bases for J; bases not matched to a gene: 4. Germline V CDR1 and CDR2: ENHRY, SYGVKD. The CDR3 loop spans 15 amino acids. CDR3 sequence: CAISQLAGGQETQYF. CDR3 bases: TGTGCCATCAGCCAACTAGCGGGAGGACAAGAGACCCAGTACTTC.

Points on this clonotype: This may arise from a read error, as a much more abundant clone is one base away. J is TRBJ2-3 and V is TRBV15; tentatively, D is TRBD2 (5 bases). Per the germline V gene, CDR1 is LNHNV and CDR2 is YYDKDF (reference sequence). There are 11 residues in the CDR3. For the CDR3, the DNA is TGTACCACCAGCAGAGAGGCTAGCCAGTATTTT. This translates into CTTSREASQYF.

This clonotype was seen ten or more times. The chain combines TRBV7-9 with TRBJ2-5; a weak D match, TRBD2 (5 bases). The V end was cut by 0 bases, the J end by 4 bases, with 9 bases between. CDR1 and CDR2 (germline): SEHNR, FQNEAQ (reference sequence). The CDR3 is 14 amino acids. This CDR3 reads CASSLAGVGETQYF. In DNA, the CDR3 is TGTGCCAGCAGCTTAGCGGGAGTCGGAGAGACCCAGTACTTC.

This clonotype showed up many times. V gene TRBV2 combines with J gene TRBJ2-7; possibly TRBD1 for D (6 bases). CDR3 length: 16 amino acids. Germline loops: CDR1 SNHLY, CDR2 FYNNEI. V lost 7 bases and J lost 4, with 23 bases in between. CDR3 loop: CASNPHGIQGAYEQYF. The DNA of the CDR3 is TGTGCCAGCAACCCTCACGGGATACAGGGCGCTTACGAGCAGTACTTC.

Regarding this clonotype: This may be a read error: a much more frequent sequence differs by one nucleotide. This chain links TRBV28 with TRBJ1-3, with 7 bases fitting TRBD1. CDR3 size: 15 residues. V lost 9 bases and J lost 4; bases outside the gene matches: 12. The V gene's germline CDR1 is MDHEN and CDR2 SYDVKM. DNA for the CDR3: TGTGCCAGAAGCCGACATCCGGGACAGGGAAACACCATATATTTT. Its protein product is CARSRHPGQGNTIYF.

This clonotype was counted ten times or more. The chain recombines TRBV20-1 with TRBJ2-4, with unresolved D. There are 13 residues in the CDR3. CDR1 and CDR2 (germline): DFQATT, SNEGSKA (reference sequence). Trimming shortened V by 5 bases and J by 1 base, and 9 bases separated the two germline ends. The CDR3 spells CSALSGAKNIQYF. CDR3 bases: TGCAGTGCTTTATCAGGTGCCAAAAACATTCAGTACTTC.

The V gene is TRBV11-3, the J gene TRBJ1-6; D remains ambiguous. This CDR3 has 18 residues. V was pared by 3 bases and J by 0 bases, with 15 bases between. Germline lookup yields CDR1 SGHNT and CDR2 YENEEA. Here the CDR3 DNA reads TGTGCCAGCAGCTTCGGCAGAACAAAATGCTCCTATAATTCACCCCTCCACTTT. Its protein is CASSFGRTKCSYNSPLHF.

This clonotype was observed many times. This rearrangement joins TRBV7-2 to TRBJ2-4; 8 nucleotides match TRBD2. The CDR3 has 13 amino acids. CDR1 and CDR2 from the germline V gene are SGHTA and FQGNSA. The V and J ends lost 2 bases and 16 bases, in that order; junction bases with no gene match: 10. CDR3 in DNA: TGTGCCAGCAGCTTACAACTCTCTAGCGGGTCCTACTTC. This gives the protein CASSLQLSSGSYF.

In this sample, this clonotype turned up a few times. V gene TRBV28 combines with J gene TRBJ1-3; D ambiguous. The CDR3 extends over 18 amino acids. Germline V gives CDR1 MDHEN, CDR2 SYDVKM. The V end was cut by 3 bases, the J end by 0 bases, with 18 bases between. CDR3 bases: TGTGCCAGCAGTTTGCCTGTCCGGATGGATCTCTCTGGAAACACCATATATTTT. Translation: CASSLPVRMDLSGNTIYF.

The table lists this clonotype with many counts. The chain carries TRBV7-8 and TRBJ2-7; 9 nucleotides line up with TRBD1. The CDR3 covers 15 residues. Trimming at V came to 3 bases and at J to 4 bases, leaving 7 bases not matched to a gene. The germline CDR1 and CDR2 sequences are SGHVS and FQNEAQ. For the CDR3, the DNA is TGTGCCAGCAGCTTTGGGACAGGGCTCGTTTACGAGCAGTACTTC. Encoded protein: CASSFGTGLVYEQYF.

This clonotype has a count of ten or more. The chain recombines TRBV20-1 with TRBJ2-1; 9 positions match TRBD1. The CDR3 extends over 16 amino acids. Germline values: CDR1 DFQATT, CDR2 SNEGSKA (reference sequence). Trimming cost V 6 bases and J 4 bases; bases outside gene matches: 13. DNA for the CDR3: TGCAGTGCGATTCCATCGGGACAGGGCGCTTACAATGAGCAGTTCTTC. The encoded protein is CSAIPSGQGAYNEQFF.